This entry is about one T cell receptor beta chain. No antigen is known for it. PBMCs were sourced from more than 9 ml fresh peripheral blood. Germline values: CDR1 DFQATT, CDR2 SNEGSKA (reference sequence). This CDR3 has 10 residues. Amplification of TCR beta CDR3 regions was performed using RNA transcripts as template. Using the HTBI primer set, a first-round RT-PCR was run on the TCR CDR3. TCRdb re-called the multiplex PCR reads through MiXCR, storing one row per CDR3 protein. The repertoire holds fewer than 700,000 distinct CDR3 sequences, with approximately 17% as singletons. The source of the sample is a study of T cells in Graves' hyperthyroidism and ophthalmopathy. As for the study in general: Peripheral blood was collected at initial diagnosis, before any treatment. Study conclusions and caveats: Stable hyperthyroidism and ophthalmopathy were separated using 13 V-J signatures.

The clonotype comes from a woman under 30 with Graves' ophthalmopathy. What was sequenced was blood. The chain joins TRBV20-1 to TRBJ2-1; D is tentatively TRBD1 or TRBD2 (5 bases each). CDR3 sequence (DNA): TGCTCTGTTTTGGGAGACAGACAGTTCTTC. As protein: CSVLGDRQFF.